This TCR beta chain originates from a study of regulatory T cells. Looked up from germline, CDR1 is MDHEN and CDR2 is SYDVKM. The CDR3 totals 16 residues. The V end lost 6 bases, the J end lost 4 bases, and 21 bases lay between the germline ends. Primers: 52 TRBV forward and 13 TRBJ reverse. TCRdb's copy holds only in-frame clones and misses some; the assay was immunoSEQ multiplex PCR. The sample has about 20,000 clones, roughly 93% seen once. The specimen sequenced was CD8+ T cells sorted from blood. The V gene is TRBV28, the J gene TRBJ1-2, with a weak D call TRBD1 (6 bases). The source of this sequence is a child aged 2 to 10 with CD3G deficiency. This CDR3 is CASSPRNREGIYGYTF. Written as DNA, the CDR3 is TGTGCCAGCAGCCCCCGAAACAGGGAAGGAATCTATGGCTACACCTTC.